The clone carrying this T cell receptor (beta chain) was detected a few times. This sample is drawn from a study of blood T cell repertoires in COVID-19. CDR3 size: 13 residues. The V and J ends lost 5 bases and 4 bases, in that order; junction bases with no gene match: 5. Germline values: CDR1 SNHLY, CDR2 FYNNEI. Assay used: immunoSEQ multiplex PCR; TCRdb lists only in-frame clones, some missing. Here the sample spans around 130,000 clones, less than 90% being singletons. The chain is built from TRBV2 and TRBJ2-7, with 7 bases lining up with TRBD1. The clonotype was recovered from a man aged 25-40 years who had recovered from COVID-19. The sample consisted of PBMCs or T cells enriched from blood (not recorded which). The DNA of the CDR3 is TGTGCCAGCAGTTACCGACAGGGATACGAGCAGTACGTC. It translates to CASSYRQGYEQYV.